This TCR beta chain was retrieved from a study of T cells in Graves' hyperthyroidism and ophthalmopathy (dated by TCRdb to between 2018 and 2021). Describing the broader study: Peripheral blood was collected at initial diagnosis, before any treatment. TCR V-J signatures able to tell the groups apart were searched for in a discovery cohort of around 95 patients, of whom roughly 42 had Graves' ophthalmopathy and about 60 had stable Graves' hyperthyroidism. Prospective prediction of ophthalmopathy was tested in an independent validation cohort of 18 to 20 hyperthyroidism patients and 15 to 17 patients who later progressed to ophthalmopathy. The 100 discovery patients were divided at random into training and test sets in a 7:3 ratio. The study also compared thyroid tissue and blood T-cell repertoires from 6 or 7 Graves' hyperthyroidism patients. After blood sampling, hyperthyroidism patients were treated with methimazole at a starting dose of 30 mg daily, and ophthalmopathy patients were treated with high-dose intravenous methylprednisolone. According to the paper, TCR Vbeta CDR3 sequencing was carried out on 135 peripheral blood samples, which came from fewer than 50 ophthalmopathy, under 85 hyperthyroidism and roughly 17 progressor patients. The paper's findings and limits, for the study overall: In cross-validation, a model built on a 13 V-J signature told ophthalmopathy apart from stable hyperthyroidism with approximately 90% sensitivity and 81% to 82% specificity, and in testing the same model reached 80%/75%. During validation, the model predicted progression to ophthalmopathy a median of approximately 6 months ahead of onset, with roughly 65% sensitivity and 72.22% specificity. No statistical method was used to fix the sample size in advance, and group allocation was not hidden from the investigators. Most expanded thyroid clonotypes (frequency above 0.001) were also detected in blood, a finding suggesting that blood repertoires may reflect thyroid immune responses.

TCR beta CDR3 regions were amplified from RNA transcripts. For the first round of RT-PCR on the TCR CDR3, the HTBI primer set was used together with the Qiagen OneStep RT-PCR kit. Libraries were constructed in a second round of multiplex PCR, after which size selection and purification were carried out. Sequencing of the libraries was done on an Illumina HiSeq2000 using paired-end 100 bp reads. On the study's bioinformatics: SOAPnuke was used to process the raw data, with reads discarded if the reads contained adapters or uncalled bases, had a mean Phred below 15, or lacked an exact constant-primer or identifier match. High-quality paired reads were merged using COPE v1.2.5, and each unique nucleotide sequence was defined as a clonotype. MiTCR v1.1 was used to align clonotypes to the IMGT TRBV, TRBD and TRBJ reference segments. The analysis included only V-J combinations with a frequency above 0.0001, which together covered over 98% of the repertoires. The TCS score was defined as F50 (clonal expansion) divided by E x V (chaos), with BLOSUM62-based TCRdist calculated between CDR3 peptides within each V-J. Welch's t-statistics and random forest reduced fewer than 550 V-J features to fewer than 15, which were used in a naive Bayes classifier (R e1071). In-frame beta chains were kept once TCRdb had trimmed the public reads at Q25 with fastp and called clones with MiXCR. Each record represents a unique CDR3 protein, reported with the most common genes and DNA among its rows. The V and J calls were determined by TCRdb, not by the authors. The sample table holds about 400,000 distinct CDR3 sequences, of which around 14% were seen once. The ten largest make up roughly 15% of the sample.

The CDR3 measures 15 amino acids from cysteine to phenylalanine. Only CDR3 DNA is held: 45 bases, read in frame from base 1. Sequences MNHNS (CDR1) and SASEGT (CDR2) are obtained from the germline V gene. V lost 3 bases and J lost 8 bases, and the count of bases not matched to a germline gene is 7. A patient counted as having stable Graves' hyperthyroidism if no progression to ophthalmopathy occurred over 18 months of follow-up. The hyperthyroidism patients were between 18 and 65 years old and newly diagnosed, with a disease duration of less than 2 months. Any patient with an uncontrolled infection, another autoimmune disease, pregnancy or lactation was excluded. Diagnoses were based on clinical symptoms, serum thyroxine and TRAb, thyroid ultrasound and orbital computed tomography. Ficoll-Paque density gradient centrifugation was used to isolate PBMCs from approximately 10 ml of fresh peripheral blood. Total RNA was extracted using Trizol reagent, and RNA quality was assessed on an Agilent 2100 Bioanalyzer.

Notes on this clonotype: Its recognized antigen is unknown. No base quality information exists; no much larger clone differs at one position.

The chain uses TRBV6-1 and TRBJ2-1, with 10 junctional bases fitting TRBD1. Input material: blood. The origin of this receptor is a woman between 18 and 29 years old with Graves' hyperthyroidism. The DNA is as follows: TGTGCCAGCAGTGAGCCGGGGACAGGGGTCTATGAGCAGTTCTTC. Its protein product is CASSEPGTGVYEQFF.